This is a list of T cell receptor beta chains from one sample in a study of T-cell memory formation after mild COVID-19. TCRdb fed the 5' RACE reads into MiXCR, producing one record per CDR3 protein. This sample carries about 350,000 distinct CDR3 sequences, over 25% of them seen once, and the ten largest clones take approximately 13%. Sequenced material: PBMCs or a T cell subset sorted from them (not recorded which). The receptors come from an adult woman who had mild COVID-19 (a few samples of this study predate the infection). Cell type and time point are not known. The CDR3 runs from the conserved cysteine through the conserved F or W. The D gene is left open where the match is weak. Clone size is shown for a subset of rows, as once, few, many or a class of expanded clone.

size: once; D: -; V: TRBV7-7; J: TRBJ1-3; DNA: TGTGCTAGCAGCCTCTCCGGGGAAAGGAACACCACATATTTT; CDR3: CASSLSGERNTTYF
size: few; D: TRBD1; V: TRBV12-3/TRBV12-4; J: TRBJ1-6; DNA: TGTGCCAGCAGCAGTACAGGGGGCGCGAATTCACCCCTCCACTTT; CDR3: CASSSTGGANSPLHF
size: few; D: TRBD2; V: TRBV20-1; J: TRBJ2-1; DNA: TGCAGTGCTCGTCGACAGGGCAGTAGGCTAGCGGGAGAGGATGAGCAGTTCTTC; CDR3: CSARRQGSRLAGEDEQFF
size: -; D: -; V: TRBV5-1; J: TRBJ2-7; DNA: TGCGCCAGCAGGGAACCCGGGACCTACGAGCAGTACTTC; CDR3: CASREPGTYEQYF
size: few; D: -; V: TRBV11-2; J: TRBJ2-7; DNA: TGTGCCAGCAGCTTAGGACCGACCGAGCAGTACTTC; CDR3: CASSLGPTEQYF
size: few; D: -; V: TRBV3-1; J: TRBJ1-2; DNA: TGTGCCAGCAGCCAAGAGAGCGTCGGCTACACCTTC; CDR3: CASSQESVGYTF
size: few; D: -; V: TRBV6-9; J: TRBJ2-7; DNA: TGTGCCAGCAGTTCCCAGGGCACCATCTACGAGCAGTACTTC; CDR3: CASSSQGTIYEQYF
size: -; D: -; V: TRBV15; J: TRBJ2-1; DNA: TGTGCCACCAGGAGGGGAGGTGAGCAGTTCTTC; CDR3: CATRRGGEQFF
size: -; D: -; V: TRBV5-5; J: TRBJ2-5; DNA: TGTGCCAGCAGCTTGTCCGCAGGGGGGGTGGAGACCCAGTACTTC; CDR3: CASSLSAGGVETQYF
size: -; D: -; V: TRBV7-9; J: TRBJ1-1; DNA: TGTGCCAGCAGTCAACCAGCATACAACACTGAAGCTTTCTTT; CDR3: CASSQPAYNTEAFF
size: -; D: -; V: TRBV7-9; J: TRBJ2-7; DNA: TGTGCCAGCAGCTTACCCCGGGGGAGCAACTACGAGCAGTACTTC; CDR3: CASSLPRGSNYEQYF
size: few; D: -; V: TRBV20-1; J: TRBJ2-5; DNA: TGCAGTGCTAGCGTGGGGGAGACCCAGTACTTC; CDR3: CSASVGETQYF
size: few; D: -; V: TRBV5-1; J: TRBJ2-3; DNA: TGCGCCAGCAGCTTGGAACTGCTACCCACAGATACGCAGTATTTT; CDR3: CASSLELLPTDTQYF
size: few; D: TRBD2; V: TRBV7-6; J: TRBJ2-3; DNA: TGTGCCAGCAGCTCATCCCTGAGGGGAGCGGGGGGGCCCTCAAATACGCAGTATTTT; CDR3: CASSSSLRGAGGPSNTQYF
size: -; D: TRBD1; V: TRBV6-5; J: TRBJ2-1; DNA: TGTGCCAGCATCGGGGCGGGACAGGGCCACAATGAGCAGTTCTTC; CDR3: CASIGAGQGHNEQFF
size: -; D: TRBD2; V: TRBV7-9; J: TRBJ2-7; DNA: TGTGCCAGCAGCGTCTCCGGGACCTCCTCGTGGTTGCTAGCGGGAAACGAGCAGTACTTC; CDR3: CASSVSGTSSWLLAGNEQYF
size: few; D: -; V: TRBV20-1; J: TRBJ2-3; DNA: TGCAGTGCTAGGATCAGCACAGATACGCAGTATTTT; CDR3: CSARISTDTQYF